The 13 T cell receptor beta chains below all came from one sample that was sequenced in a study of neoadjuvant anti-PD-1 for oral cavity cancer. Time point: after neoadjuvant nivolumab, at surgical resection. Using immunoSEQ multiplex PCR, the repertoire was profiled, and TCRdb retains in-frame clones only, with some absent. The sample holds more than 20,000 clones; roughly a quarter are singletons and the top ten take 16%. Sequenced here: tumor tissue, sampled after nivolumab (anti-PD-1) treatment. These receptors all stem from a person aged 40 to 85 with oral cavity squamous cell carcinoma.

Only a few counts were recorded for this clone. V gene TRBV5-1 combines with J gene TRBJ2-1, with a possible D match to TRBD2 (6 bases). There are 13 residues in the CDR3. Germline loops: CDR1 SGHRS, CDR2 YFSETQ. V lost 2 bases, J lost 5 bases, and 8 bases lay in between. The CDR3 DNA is TGCGCCAGCAGCTTTGGAGGGGACAATGAGCAGTTCTTC. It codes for CASSFGGDNEQFF.

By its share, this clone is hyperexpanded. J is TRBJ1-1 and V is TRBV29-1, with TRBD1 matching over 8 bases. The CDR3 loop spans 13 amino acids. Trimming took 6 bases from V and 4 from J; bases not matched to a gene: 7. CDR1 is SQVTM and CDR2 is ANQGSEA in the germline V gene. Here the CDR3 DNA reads TGCAGCGTGGTCAGGGGGCGCGTCACTGAAGCTTTCTTT. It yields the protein CSVVRGRVTEAFF.

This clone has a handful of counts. The CDR3 sequence is CASSDPNTGELFF. Written as DNA, the CDR3 is TGTGCCAGCAGTGACCCCAACACCGGGGAGCTGTTTTTT. This chain connects TRBV6-4 to TRBJ2-2; D unclear. CDR1 and CDR2 (germline): MRHNA, SNTAGT. The CDR3 consists of 13 residues. V was clipped by 2 bases and J by 2 bases, with 3 bases between them.

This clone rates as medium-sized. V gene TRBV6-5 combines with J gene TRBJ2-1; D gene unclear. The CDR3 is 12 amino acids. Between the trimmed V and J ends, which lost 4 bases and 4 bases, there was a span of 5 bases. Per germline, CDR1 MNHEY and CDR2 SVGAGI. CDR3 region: CASSSAYNEQFF. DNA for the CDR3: TGTGCCAGCAGTTCCGCGTACAATGAGCAGTTCTTC.

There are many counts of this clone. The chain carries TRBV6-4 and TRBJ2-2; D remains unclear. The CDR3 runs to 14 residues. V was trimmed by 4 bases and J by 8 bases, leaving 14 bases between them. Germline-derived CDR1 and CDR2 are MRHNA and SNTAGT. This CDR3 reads CASSASPGTGELFF. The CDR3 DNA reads TGTGCCAGCAGTGCCTCCCCGGGTACTGGGGAGCTGTTTTTT.

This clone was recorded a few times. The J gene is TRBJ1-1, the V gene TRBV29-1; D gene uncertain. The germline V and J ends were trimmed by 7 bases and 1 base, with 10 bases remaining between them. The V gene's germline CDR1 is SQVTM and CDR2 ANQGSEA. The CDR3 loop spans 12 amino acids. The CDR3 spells CSGGMANTEAFF. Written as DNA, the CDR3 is TGCAGCGGGGGAATGGCGAACACTGAAGCTTTCTTT.

CDR3 bases: TGTGCCTGGACCGTCAGGGGAGGTGGAAACACCATATATTTT. It yields the protein CAWTVRGGGNTIYF. The chain employs TRBV30 and TRBJ1-3; D might be TRBD1 (6 bases). V was clipped by 4 bases and J by 3 bases, with 13 bases between them. Germline CDR1 and CDR2: GTSNPN and SVGIG (reference sequence). The CDR3 totals 14 residues.

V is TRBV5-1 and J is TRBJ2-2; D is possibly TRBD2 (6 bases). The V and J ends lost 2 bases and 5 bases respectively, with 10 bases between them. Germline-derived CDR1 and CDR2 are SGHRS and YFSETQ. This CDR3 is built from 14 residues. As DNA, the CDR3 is TGCGCCAGCAGCTTACTAGCTGGTACCGGGGAGCTGTTTTTT. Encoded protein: CASSLLAGTGELFF.

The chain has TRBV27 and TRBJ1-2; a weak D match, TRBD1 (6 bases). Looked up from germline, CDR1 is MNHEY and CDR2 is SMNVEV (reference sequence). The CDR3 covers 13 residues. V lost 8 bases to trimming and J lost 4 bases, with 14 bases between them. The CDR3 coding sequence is TGTGCCAGCGCTCCCGGACAGAGCTATGGCTACACCTTC. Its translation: CASAPGQSYGYTF.

The CDR3 DNA is TGTGCCAGCAGTTACCCCTGGGCCGGGAGCTCCTACAATGAGCAGTTCTTC. It specifies CASSYPWAGSSYNEQFF. The chain links TRBV6-7 to TRBJ2-1, with a tentative D call TRBD2 (6 bases). TRBV6-7 counts as an open reading frame of uncertain function. Trimming pared 2 bases from V and 0 bases from J, leaving 14 bases between. The CDR3 has 17 residues.

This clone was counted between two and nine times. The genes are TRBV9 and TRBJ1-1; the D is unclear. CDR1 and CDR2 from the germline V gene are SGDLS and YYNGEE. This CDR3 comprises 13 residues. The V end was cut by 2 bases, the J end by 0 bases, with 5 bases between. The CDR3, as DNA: TGTGCCAGCAGCGTTGAGATGAACACTGAAGCTTTCTTT. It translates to CASSVEMNTEAFF.

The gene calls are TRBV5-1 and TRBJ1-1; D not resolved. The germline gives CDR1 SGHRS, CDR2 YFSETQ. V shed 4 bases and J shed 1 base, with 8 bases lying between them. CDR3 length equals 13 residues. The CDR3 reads CASSGGPNTEAFF. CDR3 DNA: TGCGCCAGCAGCGGCGGCCCGAACACTGAAGCTTTCTTT. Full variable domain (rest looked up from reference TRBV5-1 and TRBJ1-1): KAGVTQTPRYLIKTRGQQVTLSCSPISGHRSVSWYQQTPGQGLQFLFEYFSETQRNKGNFPGRFSGRQFSNSRSEMNVSTLELGDSALYLCASSGGPNTEAFFGQGTRLTVV.

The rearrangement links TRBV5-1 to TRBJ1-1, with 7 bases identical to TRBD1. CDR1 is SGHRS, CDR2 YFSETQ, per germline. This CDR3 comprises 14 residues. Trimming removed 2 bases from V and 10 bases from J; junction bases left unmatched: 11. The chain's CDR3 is CASSFSTGQGGAFF. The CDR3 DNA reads TGCGCCAGCAGCTTTTCGACAGGGCAAGGGGGAGCTTTCTTT.